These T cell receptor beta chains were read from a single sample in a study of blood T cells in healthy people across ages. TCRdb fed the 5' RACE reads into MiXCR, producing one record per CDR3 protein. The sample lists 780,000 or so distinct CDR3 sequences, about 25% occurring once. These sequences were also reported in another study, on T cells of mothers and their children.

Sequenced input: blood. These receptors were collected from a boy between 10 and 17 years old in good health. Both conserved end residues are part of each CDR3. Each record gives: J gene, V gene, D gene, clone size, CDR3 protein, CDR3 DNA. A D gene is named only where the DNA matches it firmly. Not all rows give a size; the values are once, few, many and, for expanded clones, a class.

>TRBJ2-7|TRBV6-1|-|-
CASSEVSLAYEQYF
TGTGCCAGCAGTGAAGTAAGCCTAGCGTACGAGCAGTACTTC
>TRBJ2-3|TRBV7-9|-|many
CASSFSREEDTQYF
TGTGCCAGCAGCTTCTCCAGGGAGGAGGATACGCAGTATTTT
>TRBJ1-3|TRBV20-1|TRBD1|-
CSAGNRGRSDTIYF
TGCAGTGCTGGCAACAGGGGGAGGAGTGACACCATATATTTT
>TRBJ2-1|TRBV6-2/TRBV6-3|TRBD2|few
CASSSRTSGSGNEQFF
TGTGCCAGCAGCTCTCGGACTAGCGGGAGTGGCAATGAGCAGTTCTTC
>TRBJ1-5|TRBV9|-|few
CASSPRGDLSNQPQHF
TGTGCCAGCAGCCCCCGGGGTGACCTTAGCAATCAGCCCCAGCATTTT
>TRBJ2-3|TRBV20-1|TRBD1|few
CSAPTGRGQVTDTQYF
TGCAGTGCCCCGACGGGCAGGGGGCAGGTCACAGATACGCAGTATTTT
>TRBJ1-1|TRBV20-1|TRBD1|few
CSARDRQGMNTETFF
TGCAGTGCTAGAGACAGACAGGGAATGAACACTGAAACTTTCTTT
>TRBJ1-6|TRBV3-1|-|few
CASSPQAYNSPLHF
TGTGCCAGCAGCCCTCAGGCCTATAATTCACCCCTCCACTTT
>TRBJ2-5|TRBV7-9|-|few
CASSLAERGQETQYF
TGTGCCAGCAGCTTAGCTGAGCGCGGCCAAGAGACCCAGTACTTC
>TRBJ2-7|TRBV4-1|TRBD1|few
CASSSGQGPIYEQYF
TGCGCCAGCAGCAGTGGACAGGGCCCGATCTACGAGCAGTACTTC
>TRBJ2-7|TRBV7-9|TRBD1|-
CASRGLGTGPSYEQYF
TGTGCCAGCAGAGGGCTGGGGACAGGGCCTTCCTACGAGCAGTACTTC
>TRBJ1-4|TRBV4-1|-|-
CASSEQGWGEKLFF
TGCGCCAGCAGCGAACAGGGTTGGGGTGAAAAACTGTTTTTT
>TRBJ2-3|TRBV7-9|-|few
CASSLRPADTQYF
TGTGCCAGCAGCTTAAGGCCCGCCGATACACAGTATTTT
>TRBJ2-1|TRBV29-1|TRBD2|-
CSVEDPWASGGTLNNEQFF
TGCAGCGTTGAAGATCCCTGGGCTAGCGGGGGCACCCTCAACAATGAGCAGTTCTTC
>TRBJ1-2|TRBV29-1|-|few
CSVVGQAYGYTF
TGCAGCGTTGTAGGGCAGGCCTATGGCTACACCTTC
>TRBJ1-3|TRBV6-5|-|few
CASSYSKEGNTIYF
TGTGCCAGCAGTTACTCCAAGGAGGGAAACACCATATATTTT
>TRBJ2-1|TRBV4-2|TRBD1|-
CASSHQGQTNEQFF
TGTGCCAGCAGCCACCAGGGACAGACCAATGAGCAGTTCTTC
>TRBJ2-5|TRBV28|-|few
CASVPQGSQETQYF
TGTGCCAGCGTCCCACAGGGATCTCAGGAGACCCAGTACTTC
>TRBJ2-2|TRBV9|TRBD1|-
CASSDDRQGHSTGELFF
TGTGCCAGCAGCGACGACCGACAGGGCCATTCCACCGGGGAGCTGTTTTTT
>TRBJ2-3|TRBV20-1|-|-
CSASTGTRVGDTQYF
TGCAGTGCTAGTACCGGGACACGGGTTGGAGATACACAGTATTTT
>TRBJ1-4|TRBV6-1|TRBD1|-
CASSGQGQVNEKLFF
TGTGCCAGCAGTGGACAGGGACAGGTGAATGAAAAACTGTTTTTT
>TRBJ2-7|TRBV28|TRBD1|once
CAIQGQIYEQYF
TGTGCCATCCAGGGACAGATCTACGAGCAGTACTTC
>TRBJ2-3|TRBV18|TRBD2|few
CASSPSGGGYTDTQYF
TGTGCCAGCTCACCATCGGGAGGGGGATACACAGATACGCAGTATTTT
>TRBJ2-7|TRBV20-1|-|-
CSARIIQGYEQYF
TGCAGTGCTAGGATAATACAGGGTTACGAGCAGTACTTC
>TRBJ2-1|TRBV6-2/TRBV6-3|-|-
CASGRSRVSGEQFF
TGTGCCAGCGGCCGATCCAGGGTCTCCGGGGAGCAGTTCTTC
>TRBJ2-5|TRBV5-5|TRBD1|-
CASSLVEGQETQYF
TGTGCCAGCAGCTTGGTAGAGGGACAGGAGACCCAGTACTTC
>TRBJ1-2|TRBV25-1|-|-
CASKGNGYTF
TGTGCCAGCAAGGGGAATGGCTACACCTTC
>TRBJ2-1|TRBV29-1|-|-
CRGPTHNEQFF
TGCAGGGGGCCGACACACAATGAGCAGTTCTTC
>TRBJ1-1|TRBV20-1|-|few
CSASGGPTEAFF
TGCAGTGCTAGTGGGGGGCCCACTGAAGCTTTCTTT
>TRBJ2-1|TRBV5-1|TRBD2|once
CASSLYFLAGGNEQFF
TGCGCCAGCAGCTTATATTTCCTAGCGGGAGGGAATGAGCAGTTCTTC
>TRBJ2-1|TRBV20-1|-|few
CSAREALLSYNEQFF
TGCAGTGCTAGAGAGGCCCTACTCTCCTACAATGAGCAGTTCTTC